This T cell receptor (beta chain) is from a study of blood T cell repertoires in COVID-19. On the study more broadly: Specimens from acute and convalescent COVID-19 originated in the United States, Italy and Spain. The analysed material was cDNA or gDNA that came from T cells, B-cell-depleted T cells, or PBMCs.

Trimming at V came to 4 bases and at J to 5 bases, leaving 15 bases not matched to a gene. Germline V gene data show CDR1 as SGHTA and CDR2 as FQGTGA. The CDR3 is made up of 18 amino acids. The protocol was immunoSEQ multiplex PCR, while the TCRdb copy is restricted to in-frame clones and leaves out a portion. The table records under 200,000 clones, about 85% of them present only once. This clonotype was sampled from a woman aged 60-75 years with COVID-19, enrolled during active disease. The V and J genes are TRBV7-3 and TRBJ2-1, with 9 bases identical to TRBD1. The sample comprised peripheral blood. The CDR3 DNA sequence: TGTGCCAGCAGCTACCGCCCCATCATACAGGGGGCCCACAATGAGCAGTTCTTC. Translating gives CASSYRPIIQGAHNEQFF.